This passage covers 4 T cell receptor beta chains from one sample sequenced in a study of CD8+ T cells in alopecia areata. cDNA reverse transcribed from extracted RNA served as the sequencing template. Data came from immunoSEQ multiplex PCR; TCRdb stores just in-frame clones and leaves some out. Seen here are around 200,000 clones, roughly 53% observed once, and the top ten hold roughly 12%. The treatment here: oral pan-JAK inhibitor, 5-10 mg twice daily. The sample in question was CD8+ T cells sorted from blood, obtained at week 24, from a patient treated with tofacitinib. The receptors shown here come from a human donor with alopecia areata.

The CDR3 sequence: CASKPGVWGTDTQYF. CDR3 DNA sequence: TGCGCCAGCAAACCAGGGGTTTGGGGCACAGATACGCAGTATTTT. This chain connects TRBV4-1 to TRBJ2-3; possible D gene TRBD1, 6 bases. V dropped 7 bases and J dropped 1 base, with 15 bases sitting between them. Germline loops: CDR1 MGHRA, CDR2 YSYEKL. The CDR3 has 15 amino acids.

The chain joins TRBV29-1 to TRBJ2-1; TRBD1 is a possible D gene (7 bases). V gave up 7 bases and J gave up 0 bases, with 13 bases separating them. The CDR3 spans 14 residues. Germline assignment: CDR1 SQVTM and CDR2 ANQGSEA. CDR3 protein: CSAQGGNSYNEQFF. CDR3 coding DNA: TGCAGCGCTCAGGGGGGAAACTCCTACAATGAGCAGTTCTTC.

The genes are TRBV13 and TRBJ2-2; D possibly corresponds to TRBD2 (5 bases). The CDR3 has 16 amino acids. Trimming removed 3 bases at V and 0 bases at J, with 11 bases between. Germline V gives CDR1 PRHDT, CDR2 FYEKMQ (reference sequence). Here the CDR3 DNA reads TGTGCCAGCAGCTTCGGTGGGAGTACGAACACCGGGGAGCTGTTTTTT. Amino acid sequence: CASSFGGSTNTGELFF.

This sequence joins TRBV7-9 and TRBJ1-4, with 7 positions matching TRBD1. The CDR3 is 14 residues long. Germline CDR1 and CDR2: SEHNR and FQNEAQ (reference sequence). J lost 4 bases, V lost 4 bases, and 3 bases had no gene match. This CDR3 reads CASSSGDSNEKLFF. The CDR3 DNA is TGTGCCAGCAGCTCAGGGGACAGTAATGAAAAACTGTTTTTT.